Listed below are T cell receptor beta chains from one sample, sequenced in a study of T cells in Graves' hyperthyroidism and ophthalmopathy. TCRdb reprocessed the multiplex PCR reads with MiXCR, giving one entry per CDR3 protein. This table has a few hundred thousand distinct CDR3 sequences, roughly an eighth appearing once. Sequencing input: blood. The receptors stem from a woman aged 18-35 years with Graves' hyperthyroidism. CDR3s include the opening cysteine and the closing phenylalanine or tryptophan. A D gene is named only where the DNA matches it firmly. Some rows mark clone size as missing; the rest say once, few, many or name a class of expanded clone.

TRBV28	TRBJ2-1	many	TRBD2	TGTGCCAGCAGTGGGCCGGGGACTAGCGGGTTTGGCTTTTACAATGAGCAGTTCTTC	CASSGPGTSGFGFYNEQFF
TRBV7-3	TRBJ2-1	many	NA	TGTGCCAGCAGCTTAGCGGGGATCGATGAGCAGTTCTTC	CASSLAGIDEQFF
TRBV7-2	TRBJ2-1	NA	NA	TGTGCCAGCAGCTTAGAGCGAACAAAGCAGTTCTTC	CASSLERTKQFF
TRBV28	TRBJ1-3	many	NA	TGTGCCAGCAGTTCAGGGCTGCGGGGAAACACCATATATTTT	CASSSGLRGNTIYF
TRBV7-2	TRBJ1-5	many	NA	TGTGCCAGCAGCTTAGGTCGCAGCCTTAATCAGCCCCAGCATTTT	CASSLGRSLNQPQHF
TRBV10-2	TRBJ2-2	many	NA	TGCGCCAGCAGTGAGGATAGCGGTCTCCCAACCGGGGAGCTGTTTTTT	CASSEDSGLPTGELFF
TRBV20-1	TRBJ1-5	few	NA	TGCAGTGCTACTCCACAGGGTAAAGACAATCAGCCCCAGCATTTT	CSATPQGKDNQPQHF
TRBV11-2	TRBJ2-1	many	TRBD2	TGTGCCAGCAGGAAACTAGCGGGAGGGGGTGAGCAGTTCTTC	CASRKLAGGGEQFF
TRBV4-1	TRBJ2-1	few	TRBD2	TGCGCCAGCAGCCAAGAGGGCGGGAGGGGGAATGAGCAGTTCTTC	CASSQEGGRGNEQFF
TRBV6-2/TRBV6-3	TRBJ2-2	few	TRBD2	TGTGCCAGCAGTGGAGGACTAGCTACCGGGGAGCTGTTTTTT	CASSGGLATGELFF
TRBV12-3/TRBV12-4	TRBJ1-2	many	NA	TGTGCCAGCAGTTTAGACAGGAACTATGGCTACACCTTC	CASSLDRNYGYTF
TRBV7-2	TRBJ1-5	many	TRBD1	TGTGCCAGCAGCGCGGGACAGAGGGGACAGCCCCAGCATTTT	CASSAGQRGQPQHF
TRBV15	TRBJ2-1	many	NA	TGTGCCACCAGCAGGAGGGACCGTGAGCAGTTCTTC	CATSRRDREQFF
TRBV27	TRBJ2-1	few	NA	TGTGCCAGCAGTTTTTCGGGACTCCTAAGCGATGAGCAGTTCTTC	CASSFSGLLSDEQFF
TRBV20-1	TRBJ2-2	many	NA	TGCAGTGCTAGAGAGGCGTCGTTAGGGAACACCGGGGAGCTGTTTTTT	CSAREASLGNTGELFF
TRBV20-1	TRBJ2-1	NA	NA	TGCAGTGCCCTGACCGGGAGAGGGTCCTTTGAGCAGTTCTTC	CSALTGRGSFEQFF
TRBV7-9	TRBJ2-2	NA	NA	TGTGCCAGCAGCTGGACTGGCGAGGACACCGGGGAGCTGTTTTTT	CASSWTGEDTGELFF
TRBV30	TRBJ2-2	few	NA	TGTGCCTGGAGGTGGGGGAGCCACACCGGGGAGCTGTTTTTT	CAWRWGSHTGELFF
TRBV6-1	TRBJ2-7	NA	NA	TGTGCCAGCAGCTATATGGGTCTTGGAAACGAGCAGTACTTC	CASSYMGLGNEQYF
TRBV11-1	TRBJ2-2	many	TRBD2	TGTGCCAGCAGCTTTAGCGCGGTGACTAGCGGGAGAACCGGGGAGCTGTTTTTT	CASSFSAVTSGRTGELFF
TRBV5-1	TRBJ2-3	NA	TRBD2	TGCGCCAGCAGCTCCGTACCTAGCGGGAGCGCAGATACGCAGTATTTT	CASSSVPSGSADTQYF
TRBV5-4	TRBJ1-2	once	TRBD1	TGTGCCAGCAGCTTTGGGACAGAAGTTAACTATGGCTACACCTTC	CASSFGTEVNYGYTF
TRBV6-1	TRBJ2-1	NA	NA	TGTGCCAGCAGTTGGATCTCCGGGGACGAGCAGTTCTTC	CASSWISGDEQFF
TRBV2	TRBJ1-4	many	NA	TGTGCCAGCAGTGAATGGAGACGGAATAATGAAAAACTGTTTTTT	CASSEWRRNNEKLFF
TRBV7-2	TRBJ2-7	many	NA	TGTGCCAGCAGCTTAGAGGGGGGAAGGTCCTACGAGCAGTACTTC	CASSLEGGRSYEQYF
TRBV6-1	TRBJ1-5	many	TRBD1	TGTGCCAGCACCTCTGACAGGGCTAGCAATCAGCCCCAGCATTTT	CASTSDRASNQPQHF
TRBV7-9	TRBJ2-7	many	TRBD1	TGTGCCAGCAGCTTGAGACAGGGTTCCTCCGAGCAGTACTTC	CASSLRQGSSEQYF
TRBV14	TRBJ2-1	NA	NA	TGTGCCAGCAGCCAAGATCTTCTGTCAGAGCAGTTCTTC	CASSQDLLSEQFF
TRBV29-1	TRBJ2-1	NA	NA	TGCAGCGTTCCCCTCCCACTGGCGTTCGATGAGCAGTTCTTC	CSVPLPLAFDEQFF
TRBV30	TRBJ2-7	many	NA	TGTGCCTCCGATGGGACCGGTGGTATTCGACAGTACTTC	CASDGTGGIRQYF
TRBV12-3/TRBV12-4	TRBJ2-3	many	NA	TGTGCCAGCAGTCTAAGCCAGGCCATGGGGCAGTATTTT	CASSLSQAMGQYF
TRBV7-8	TRBJ2-5	many	TRBD1	TGTGCCAGCAGTCAGGGACAGCACCAAGAGACCCAGTACTTC	CASSQGQHQETQYF
TRBV20-1	TRBJ1-1	NA	NA	TGCAGTGCTAGAGATAATTCCATGCGAACTTTCTTT	CSARDNSMRTFF
TRBV13	TRBJ2-7	many	NA	TGTGCCAGCAGCTTAGGGATGACCGACTACGAGCAGTACTTC	CASSLGMTDYEQYF
TRBV20-1	TRBJ1-1	many	NA	TGCAGTGCTAGAGAAGACACGAACACTGAAGCTTTCTTT	CSAREDTNTEAFF
TRBV29-1	TRBJ2-7	many	NA	TGCAGCGTTGGACTAGCCTACGAGCAGTACTTC	CSVGLAYEQYF
TRBV12-3/TRBV12-4	TRBJ2-7	many	NA	TGTGCCAGCGTCTCGACGGGAACCTACGAGCAGTACTTC	CASVSTGTYEQYF
TRBV5-1	TRBJ1-1	NA	TRBD1	TGCGCCAGCAGCCATAAACACCTGGGACGCCAGGGGGAAGTTAACACTGAAGCTTTCTTT	CASSHKHLGRQGEVNTEAFF
TRBV24-1	TRBJ2-3	NA	TRBD2	TGTGCCACCAGTGCCTCCTGGCCTCCCCGGGATGGGACTAGGATCACAGATACGCAGTATTTT	CATSASWPPRDGTRITDTQYF
TRBV7-2	TRBJ1-3	few	NA	TGTGCCAGCAGCTTAGTTGCTCAATCTGGAAACACCATATATTTT	CASSLVAQSGNTIYF
TRBV28	TRBJ2-7	many	NA	TGTGCCAGCAGCGCTCCGGGACGGAGGACATCCTACGAGCAGTACTTC	CASSAPGRRTSYEQYF
TRBV28	TRBJ1-2	many	NA	TGTGCCAGCAGTCTCGCCGCGGGCTGGGGCTACACCTTC	CASSLAAGWGYTF
TRBV19	TRBJ2-7	few	TRBD2	TGTGCCAGTAGTATAGTAGCGGGACCATACGAGCAGTACTTC	CASSIVAGPYEQYF
TRBV2	TRBJ2-3	many	NA	TGTGCCAGCAGGGCCCTAGTTGCAGATACGCAGTATTTT	CASRALVADTQYF
TRBV6-5	TRBJ1-5	few	NA	TGTGCCAGCAGTTACGGAAAGGGCCCCCATCAGCCCCAGCATTTT	CASSYGKGPHQPQHF
TRBV16	TRBJ1-1	few	NA	TGTGCCAGCAGCCACCCTGACAGCATGAACACTGAAGCTTTCTTT	CASSHPDSMNTEAFF
TRBV3-1	TRBJ2-7	few	NA	TGTGCCAGCAGCCAAGCGTGGCTAGCTGGAGTCTACGAGCAGTACTTC	CASSQAWLAGVYEQYF
TRBV5-1	TRBJ2-7	few	NA	TGCGCCAGCAGCCGGGGTGAGGGCTACGAGCAGTACTTC	CASSRGEGYEQYF
TRBV10-3	TRBJ1-2	many	NA	TGTGCCATCAGGACGGAACGCAGCGGGTATGGCTACACCTTC	CAIRTERSGYGYTF
TRBV6-1	TRBJ1-1	many	NA	TGTGCCAGCAGTGAATTCCCGAACACTGAAGCTTTCTTT	CASSEFPNTEAFF
TRBV11-2	TRBJ1-3	few	NA	TGTGCCAGCAGCTTTTGGGGAGACACCATATATTTT	CASSFWGDTIYF
TRBV4-2	TRBJ2-1	few	TRBD2	TGTGCCAGCAGCCAAGATCCACTAGCGGGAGAGAGTGAGCAGTTCTTC	CASSQDPLAGESEQFF
TRBV12-3/TRBV12-4	TRBJ2-5	few	TRBD2	TGTGCCAGCAGCCGCCGACTAGCCCTGGAGACCCAGTACTTC	CASSRRLALETQYF
TRBV20-1	TRBJ2-5	many	NA	TGCAGTGCTCCAGGACAAATCCAAGAGACCCAGTACTTC	CSAPGQIQETQYF